This T cell receptor beta chain was retrieved from a study of blood T cells in healthy people across ages. CDR3 length: 14 residues. The germline V gene encodes CDR1 LGHNA and CDR2 YNFKEQ. V lost 2 bases and J lost 5, with 12 bases in between. At least 6.5 million PBMCs were isolated per sample. Primers used in a second PCR of about 6 to 11 cycles were a sample-barcoded 5' primer and a J-beta primer mix. MiXCR was run by TCRdb on the 5' RACE reads, yielding one entry per CDR3 protein. The sample holds about a million distinct CDR3 sequences, around 54% seen once. The sequenced sample was blood. This sequence originates from a woman aged 60-70 years in good health. The chain links TRBV4-2 to TRBJ1-2; no clear D. Written as DNA, the CDR3 is TGTGCCAGCAGCCAACAATCCTCCGGATATGGCTACACCTTC. Amino acid sequence: CASSQQSSGYGYTF.